This is a list of T cell receptor beta chains from one sample in a study of T cell clusters in autoimmune cytopenias. Using the multiplex PCR reads, TCRdb records one entry per CDR3 protein without DNA. With 1,500 to 2,500 distinct CDR3 sequences in the sample, the ten largest clones hold 7% to 10%. The sample also formed part of further work on T cell repertoires in aging, cancer and after chemotherapy.

The specimen was peripheral blood. The receptors originated from a human donor in good health. Each CDR3 is given with its conserved first and last residue. Only some rows state a clone size, as once, few, many or a class for expanded clones.

v_gene: TRBV30; abundance: medium-sized; j_gene: TRBJ2-7; CDR3aa: CAWSRMGGEQYF
v_gene: TRBV7-6; abundance: NA; j_gene: TRBJ2-5; CDR3aa: CASSLVGTSAQETQYF
v_gene: TRBV30; abundance: medium-sized; j_gene: TRBJ1-2; CDR3aa: CAWSQGQGASYGYTF
v_gene: TRBV7-9; abundance: medium-sized; j_gene: TRBJ1-4; CDR3aa: CASSLVPGEEKLFF
v_gene: TRBV6-2/TRBV6-3; abundance: medium-sized; j_gene: TRBJ2-5; CDR3aa: CASSYPDRQETQYF
v_gene: TRBV5-6; abundance: medium-sized; j_gene: TRBJ2-5; CDR3aa: CASSFRSGRETQYF
v_gene: TRBV10-3; abundance: NA; j_gene: TRBJ2-7; CDR3aa: CAIRQESSYEQYF
v_gene: TRBV5-6; abundance: medium-sized; j_gene: TRBJ1-3; CDR3aa: CASSLEASLPSGNTIYF
v_gene: TRBV5-6; abundance: large; j_gene: TRBJ2-1; CDR3aa: CASSLGRGSSYNEQFF
v_gene: TRBV30; abundance: medium-sized; j_gene: TRBJ1-5; CDR3aa: CAWSARSSLNQPQHF
v_gene: TRBV6-5; abundance: medium-sized; j_gene: TRBJ2-1; CDR3aa: CASRQGYNEQFF
v_gene: TRBV7-2; abundance: NA; j_gene: TRBJ1-1; CDR3aa: CASSSGPLEAFF
v_gene: TRBV6-2/TRBV6-3; abundance: medium-sized; j_gene: TRBJ1-2; CDR3aa: CAIKPGQDVGYTF
v_gene: TRBV7-9; abundance: NA; j_gene: TRBJ1-1; CDR3aa: CASSPGDGWNTEAFF
v_gene: TRBV6-5; abundance: medium-sized; j_gene: TRBJ2-7; CDR3aa: CASRKYRNYEQYF
v_gene: TRBV13; abundance: medium-sized; j_gene: TRBJ1-4; CDR3aa: CASSLQGSNEKLFF
v_gene: TRBV11-1; abundance: NA; j_gene: TRBJ1-1; CDR3aa: CASSPPLRFEAFF
v_gene: TRBV18; abundance: medium-sized; j_gene: TRBJ1-6; CDR3aa: CASSPAETGNNSPLHF
v_gene: TRBV5-1; abundance: medium-sized; j_gene: TRBJ2-3; CDR3aa: CASSPGGGKDTQYF
v_gene: TRBV18; abundance: medium-sized; j_gene: TRBJ2-5; CDR3aa: CASRRGVQETQYF
v_gene: TRBV7-2; abundance: medium-sized; j_gene: TRBJ1-6; CDR3aa: CASSLGVDYNSPLHF
v_gene: TRBV10-3; abundance: medium-sized; j_gene: TRBJ1-1; CDR3aa: CAISESGDSTEAFF
v_gene: TRBV4-2; abundance: medium-sized; j_gene: TRBJ1-1; CDR3aa: CASSQDRVDTEAFF
v_gene: TRBV29-1; abundance: large; j_gene: TRBJ1-1; CDR3aa: CSYQGFTEAFF
v_gene: TRBV18; abundance: medium-sized; j_gene: TRBJ2-2; CDR3aa: CASSPEQDGTGELFF
v_gene: TRBV5-1; abundance: NA; j_gene: TRBJ2-3; CDR3aa: CASSPAAGGVSTDTQYF
v_gene: TRBV30; abundance: medium-sized; j_gene: TRBJ1-5; CDR3aa: CAWRPPQGESNQPQHF
v_gene: TRBV27; abundance: medium-sized; j_gene: TRBJ1-2; CDR3aa: CASSLSWTEGGYTF
v_gene: TRBV18; abundance: medium-sized; j_gene: TRBJ2-1; CDR3aa: CASSPGTGGRNEQFF
v_gene: TRBV19; abundance: large; j_gene: TRBJ2-3; CDR3aa: CASSIGQGTDTQYF
v_gene: TRBV18; abundance: medium-sized; j_gene: TRBJ1-1; CDR3aa: CASSFGQGHNTEAFF
v_gene: TRBV29-1; abundance: large; j_gene: TRBJ1-2; CDR3aa: CSATQGRYGYTF
v_gene: TRBV12-3/TRBV12-4; abundance: medium-sized; j_gene: TRBJ2-7; CDR3aa: CASSSSGARDEQYF
v_gene: TRBV6-1; abundance: medium-sized; j_gene: TRBJ2-2; CDR3aa: CASRPGDRDTGELFF
v_gene: TRBV6-5; abundance: medium-sized; j_gene: TRBJ2-7; CDR3aa: CASSYSSAGNYEQYF
v_gene: TRBV7-9; abundance: medium-sized; j_gene: TRBJ2-6; CDR3aa: CASTGLAGPGANVLTF
v_gene: TRBV7-9; abundance: large; j_gene: TRBJ2-3; CDR3aa: CASTTQQRLTDTQYF
v_gene: TRBV6-2/TRBV6-3; abundance: medium-sized; j_gene: TRBJ2-1; CDR3aa: CASSYETYNEQFF
v_gene: TRBV24-1; abundance: medium-sized; j_gene: TRBJ1-1; CDR3aa: CATRGRLNTEAFF
v_gene: TRBV30; abundance: medium-sized; j_gene: TRBJ2-5; CDR3aa: CAWSRAETQYF
v_gene: TRBV7-9; abundance: NA; j_gene: TRBJ2-3; CDR3aa: CASSFTGGTQYF
v_gene: TRBV7-2; abundance: medium-sized; j_gene: TRBJ1-3; CDR3aa: CASSFPRTGAGNTIYF
v_gene: TRBV12-3/TRBV12-4; abundance: medium-sized; j_gene: TRBJ2-1; CDR3aa: CASTPTSGSYNEQFF
v_gene: TRBV12-3/TRBV12-4; abundance: medium-sized; j_gene: TRBJ1-2; CDR3aa: CASSLGRRGNYGYTF
v_gene: TRBV27; abundance: medium-sized; j_gene: TRBJ1-1; CDR3aa: CASRDRSMNTEAFF
v_gene: TRBV11-2; abundance: NA; j_gene: TRBJ2-7; CDR3aa: CASSPSGTTGEQYF
v_gene: TRBV18; abundance: NA; j_gene: TRBJ1-2; CDR3aa: CASSQRTGEYGYTF
v_gene: TRBV30; abundance: medium-sized; j_gene: TRBJ2-1; CDR3aa: CAWSAGGAGEQFF
v_gene: TRBV12-5; abundance: medium-sized; j_gene: TRBJ2-1; CDR3aa: CASVWGGRRVGNEQFF
v_gene: TRBV7-9; abundance: medium-sized; j_gene: TRBJ2-1; CDR3aa: CASSLGTVSYNEQFF
v_gene: TRBV6-1; abundance: NA; j_gene: TRBJ1-2; CDR3aa: CASSYLRTVGLLPYGYTF
v_gene: TRBV5-1; abundance: medium-sized; j_gene: TRBJ2-1; CDR3aa: CASSLTSGGMDEQFF
v_gene: TRBV20-1; abundance: NA; j_gene: TRBJ2-1; CDR3aa: CSTIGGPTSGRGNEQFF
v_gene: TRBV12-5; abundance: medium-sized; j_gene: TRBJ2-7; CDR3aa: CASASGTGIYEQYF
v_gene: TRBV10-3; abundance: medium-sized; j_gene: TRBJ2-5; CDR3aa: CAISESSSGGTQYF